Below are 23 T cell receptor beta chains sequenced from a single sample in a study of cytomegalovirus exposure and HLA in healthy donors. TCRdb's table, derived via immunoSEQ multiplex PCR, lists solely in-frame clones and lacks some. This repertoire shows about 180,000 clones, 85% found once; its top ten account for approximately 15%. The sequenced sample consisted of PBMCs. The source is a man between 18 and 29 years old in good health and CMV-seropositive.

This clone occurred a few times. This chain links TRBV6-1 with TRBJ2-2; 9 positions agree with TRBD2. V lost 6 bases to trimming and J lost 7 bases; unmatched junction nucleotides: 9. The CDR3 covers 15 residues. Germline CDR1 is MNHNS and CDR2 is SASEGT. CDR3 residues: CASSVSGSIGGELFF. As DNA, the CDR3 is TGTGCCAGCAGCGTTAGCGGGAGCATCGGCGGGGAGCTGTTTTTT.

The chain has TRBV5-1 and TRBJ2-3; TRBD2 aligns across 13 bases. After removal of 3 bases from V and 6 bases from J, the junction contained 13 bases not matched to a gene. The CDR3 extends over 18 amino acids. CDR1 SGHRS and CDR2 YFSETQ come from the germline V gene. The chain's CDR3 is CASSSGLAGKGSGDTQYF. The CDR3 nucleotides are TGCGCCAGCAGCTCGGGACTAGCGGGAAAGGGTTCCGGGGATACGCAGTATTTT. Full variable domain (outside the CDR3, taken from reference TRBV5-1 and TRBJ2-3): KAGVTQTPRYLIKTRGQQVTLSCSPISGHRSVSWYQQTPGQGLQFLFEYFSETQRNKGNFPGRFSGRQFSNSRSEMNVSTLELGDSALYLCASSSGLAGKGSGDTQYFGPGTRLTVL.

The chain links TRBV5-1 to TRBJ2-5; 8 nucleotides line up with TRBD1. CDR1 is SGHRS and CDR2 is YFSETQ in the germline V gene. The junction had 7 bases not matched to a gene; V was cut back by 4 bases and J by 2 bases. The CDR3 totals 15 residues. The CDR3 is CASSLGRTGQETQYF. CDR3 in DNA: TGCGCCAGCAGCCTGGGGCGGACAGGGCAAGAGACCCAGTACTTC.

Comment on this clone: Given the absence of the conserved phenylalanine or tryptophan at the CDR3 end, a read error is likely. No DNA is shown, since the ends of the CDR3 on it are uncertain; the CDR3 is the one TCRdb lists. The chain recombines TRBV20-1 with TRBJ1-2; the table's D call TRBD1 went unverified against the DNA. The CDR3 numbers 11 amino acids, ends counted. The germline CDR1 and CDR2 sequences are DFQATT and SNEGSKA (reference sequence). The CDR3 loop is CSAFPDRGPQV.

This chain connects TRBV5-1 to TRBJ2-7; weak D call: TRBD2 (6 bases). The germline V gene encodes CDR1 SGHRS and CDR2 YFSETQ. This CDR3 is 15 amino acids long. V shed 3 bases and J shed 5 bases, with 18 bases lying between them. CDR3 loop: CASSSNRLVPHEQYF. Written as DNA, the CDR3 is TGCGCCAGCAGCTCGAACCGACTAGTACCCCACGAGCAGTACTTC.

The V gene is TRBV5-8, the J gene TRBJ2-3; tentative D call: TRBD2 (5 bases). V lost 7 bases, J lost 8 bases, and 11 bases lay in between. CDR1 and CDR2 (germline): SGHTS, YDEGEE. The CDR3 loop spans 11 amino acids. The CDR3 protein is CASPIRGTQYF. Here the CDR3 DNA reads TGTGCCAGCCCCATTCGGGGTACGCAGTATTTT.

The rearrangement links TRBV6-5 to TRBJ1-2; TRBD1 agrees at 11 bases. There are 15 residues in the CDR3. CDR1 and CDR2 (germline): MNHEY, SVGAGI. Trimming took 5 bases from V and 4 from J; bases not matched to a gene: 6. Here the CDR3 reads CASSPGTGGFYGYTF. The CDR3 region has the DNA TGTGCCAGCAGTCCCGGGACAGGGGGATTCTATGGCTACACCTTC.

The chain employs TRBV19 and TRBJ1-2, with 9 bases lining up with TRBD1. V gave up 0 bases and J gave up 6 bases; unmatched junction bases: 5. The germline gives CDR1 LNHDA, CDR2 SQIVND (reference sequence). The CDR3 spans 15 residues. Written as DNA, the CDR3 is TGTGCCAGTAGTATAGAAGTACAGGGGGCGAATGGCTACACCTTC. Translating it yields CASSIEVQGANGYTF.

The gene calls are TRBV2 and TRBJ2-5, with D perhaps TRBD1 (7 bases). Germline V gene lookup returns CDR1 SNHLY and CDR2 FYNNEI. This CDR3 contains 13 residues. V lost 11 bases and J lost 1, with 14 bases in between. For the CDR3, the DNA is TGTGCCGGAGGGACAGCTGCCCAAGAGACCCAGTACTTC. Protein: CAGGTAAQETQYF.

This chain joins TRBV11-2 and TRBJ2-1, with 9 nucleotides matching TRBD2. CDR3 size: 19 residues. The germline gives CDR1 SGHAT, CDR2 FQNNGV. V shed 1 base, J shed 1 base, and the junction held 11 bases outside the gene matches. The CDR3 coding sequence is TGTGCCAGCAGCTTAGTAAGTCCGGATAGCGGGGGATCCTACAATGAGCAGTTCTTC. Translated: CASSLVSPDSGGSYNEQFF.

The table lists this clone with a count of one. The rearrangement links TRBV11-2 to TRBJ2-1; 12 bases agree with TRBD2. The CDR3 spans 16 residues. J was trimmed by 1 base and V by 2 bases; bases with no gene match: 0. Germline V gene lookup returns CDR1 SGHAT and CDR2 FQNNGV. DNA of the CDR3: TGTGCCAGCAGCTTACTAGCGGGGGGGTCCTACAATGAGCAGTTCTTC. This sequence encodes CASSLLAGGSYNEQFF.

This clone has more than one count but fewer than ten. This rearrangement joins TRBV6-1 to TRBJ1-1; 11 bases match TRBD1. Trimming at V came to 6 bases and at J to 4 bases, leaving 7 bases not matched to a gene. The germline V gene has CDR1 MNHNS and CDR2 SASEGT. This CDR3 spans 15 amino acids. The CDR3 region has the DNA TGTGCCAGCAGCTTCTATGGGACAGGGGGCACTGAAGCTTTCTTT. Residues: CASSFYGTGGTEAFF.

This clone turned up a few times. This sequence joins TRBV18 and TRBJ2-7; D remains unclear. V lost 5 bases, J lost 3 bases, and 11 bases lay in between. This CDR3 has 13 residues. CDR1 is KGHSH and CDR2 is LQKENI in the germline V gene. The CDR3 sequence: CASSGAILYEQYF. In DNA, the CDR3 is TGTGCCAGCTCAGGAGCGATACTCTACGAGCAGTACTTC.

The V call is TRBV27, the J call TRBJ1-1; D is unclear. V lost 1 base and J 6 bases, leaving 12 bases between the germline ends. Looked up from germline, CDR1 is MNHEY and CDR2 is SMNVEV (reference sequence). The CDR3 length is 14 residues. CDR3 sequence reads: CASSLYRAVPEAFF. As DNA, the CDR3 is TGTGCCAGCAGTTTATACCGAGCTGTGCCTGAAGCTTTCTTT.

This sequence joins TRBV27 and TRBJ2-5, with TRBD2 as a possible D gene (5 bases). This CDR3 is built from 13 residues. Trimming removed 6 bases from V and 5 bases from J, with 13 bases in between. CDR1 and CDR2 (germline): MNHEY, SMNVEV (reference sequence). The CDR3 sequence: CASSPARRETQYF. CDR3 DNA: TGTGCCAGCAGCCCCGCTCGGAGGGAGACCCAGTACTTC.

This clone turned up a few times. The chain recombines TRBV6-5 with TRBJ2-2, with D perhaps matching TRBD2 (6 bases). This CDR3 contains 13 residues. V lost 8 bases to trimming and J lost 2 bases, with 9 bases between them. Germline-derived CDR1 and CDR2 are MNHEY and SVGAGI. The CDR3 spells CASGGFNTGELFF. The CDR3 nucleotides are TGTGCCAGCGGGGGGTTCAACACCGGGGAGCTGTTTTTT.

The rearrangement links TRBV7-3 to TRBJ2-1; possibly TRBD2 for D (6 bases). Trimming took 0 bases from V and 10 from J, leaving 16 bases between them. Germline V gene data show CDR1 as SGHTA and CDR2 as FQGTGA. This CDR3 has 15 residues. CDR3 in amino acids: CASSLTGRLVNEQFF. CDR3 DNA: TGTGCCAGCAGCTTAACGGGGCGACTAGTGAACGAGCAGTTCTTC.

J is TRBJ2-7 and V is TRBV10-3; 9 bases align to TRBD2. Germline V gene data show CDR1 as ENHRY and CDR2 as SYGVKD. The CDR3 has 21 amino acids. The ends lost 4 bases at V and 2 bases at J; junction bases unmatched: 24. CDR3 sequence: CAISAAGSKSMASGATYEQYF. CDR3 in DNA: TGTGCCATCAGTGCCGCGGGGTCGAAGAGTATGGCTAGCGGGGCGACCTACGAGCAGTACTTC.

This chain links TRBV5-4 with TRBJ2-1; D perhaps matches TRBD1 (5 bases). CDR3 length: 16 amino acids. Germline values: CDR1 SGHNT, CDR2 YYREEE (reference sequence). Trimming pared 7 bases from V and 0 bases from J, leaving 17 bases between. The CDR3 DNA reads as TGTGCCAGCCAGCCTGCGCAGGGTAACTCCTACAATGAGCAGTTCTTC. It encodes CASQPAQGNSYNEQFF.

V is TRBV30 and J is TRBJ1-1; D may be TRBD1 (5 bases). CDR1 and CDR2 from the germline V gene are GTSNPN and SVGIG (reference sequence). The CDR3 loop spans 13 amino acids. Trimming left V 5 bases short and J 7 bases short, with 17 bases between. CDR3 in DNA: TGTGCCTGGGAAACCGGGACTTCTCATGAAGCTTTCTTT. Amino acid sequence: CAWETGTSHEAFF.

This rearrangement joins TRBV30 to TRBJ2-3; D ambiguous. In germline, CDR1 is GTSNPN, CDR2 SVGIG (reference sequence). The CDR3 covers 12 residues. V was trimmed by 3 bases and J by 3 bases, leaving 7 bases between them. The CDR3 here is CAWSASTDTQYF. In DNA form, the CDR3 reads TGTGCCTGGAGCGCGAGTACAGATACGCAGTATTTT.

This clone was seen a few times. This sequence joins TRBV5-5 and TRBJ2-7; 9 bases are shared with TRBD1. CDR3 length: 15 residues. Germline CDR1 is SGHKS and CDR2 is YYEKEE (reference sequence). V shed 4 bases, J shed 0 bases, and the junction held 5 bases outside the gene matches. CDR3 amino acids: CASSIGQGLSYEQYF. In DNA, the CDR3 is TGTGCCAGCAGCATAGGACAGGGGCTCTCCTACGAGCAGTACTTC.

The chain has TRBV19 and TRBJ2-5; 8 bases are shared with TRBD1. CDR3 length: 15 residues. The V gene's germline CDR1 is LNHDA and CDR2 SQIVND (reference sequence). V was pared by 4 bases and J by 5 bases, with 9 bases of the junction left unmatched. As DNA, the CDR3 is TGTGCCAGTAGTAAGGACAGGGAGGAGGCTGAGACCCAGTACTTC. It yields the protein CASSKDREEAETQYF.